The next 32 T cell receptor beta chains were all read from a single sample in a study of blood T cell repertoires in COVID-19. Some clones are missing from TCRdb's copy, which holds only in-frame ones; the method was immunoSEQ multiplex PCR. This sample has about 160,000 clones; approximately 84% occur once, and the top ten carry about 15%. Sequencing input: peripheral blood. The origin of the receptors is a woman of 80 years or more with acute or convalescent COVID-19.

The chain links TRBV5-6 to TRBJ1-1; no clear D gene. Germline V gene data show CDR1 as SGHDT and CDR2 as YYEEEE. There are 12 residues in the CDR3. Trimming stripped 0 bases from V and 9 bases from J, with 9 bases between. CDR3 amino acids: CASSLVSSQAFF. The CDR3 DNA is TGTGCCAGCAGCTTGGTTTCGAGCCAAGCTTTCTTT.

The chain uses TRBV29-1 and TRBJ2-1; no clear D. CDR3 length: 12 residues. The germline V gene has CDR1 SQVTM and CDR2 ANQGSEA. Trimming pared 2 bases from V and 4 bases from J, leaving 6 bases between. CDR3 DNA: TGCAGCGTTGAAAGAGGTTACAATGAGCAGTTCTTC. Translated: CSVERGYNEQFF.

The chain couples TRBV6-5 to TRBJ1-6; D not resolved. CDR1 is MNHEY, CDR2 SVGAGI, per germline. Deletions cut 10 bases from V and 4 bases from J, with 8 bases between. The CDR3 has 12 amino acids. The CDR3 DNA is TGTGCCACCCGACAATATAATTCACCCCTCCACTTT. It encodes CATRQYNSPLHF.

This clone was counted only a few times. This chain connects TRBV4-2 to TRBJ2-5; D call uncertain. The germline gives CDR1 LGHNA, CDR2 YNFKEQ. This CDR3 contains 14 residues. V was clipped by 3 bases and J by 1 base, with 9 bases between them. Written as DNA, the CDR3 is TGTGCCAGCAGCCACCAGACTCGCCAAGAGACCCAGTACTTC. Its protein is CASSHQTRQETQYF.

The J gene is TRBJ1-5, the V gene TRBV7-9, with D unresolved. This CDR3 is built from 14 residues. Between the trimmed V and J ends, which lost 1 base and 4 bases, there was a span of 8 bases. Germline V gene lookup returns CDR1 SEHNR and CDR2 FQNEAQ (reference sequence). DNA for the CDR3: TGTGCCAGCAGCTTAGTGAGGTGGAATCAGCCCCAGCATTTT. This encodes CASSLVRWNQPQHF.

V and J are TRBV28 and TRBJ1-1; D possibly corresponds to TRBD1 (6 bases). The ends were cut back, 3 bases at V and 11 bases at J, with 22 bases in the middle. From germline, CDR1 is MDHEN and CDR2 SYDVKM. The CDR3 loop spans 15 amino acids. The CDR3 nucleotides read TGTGCCAGCAGTTTTAGTCACCGCTTAACAGGGAACGCTTTCTTT. This gives the protein CASSFSHRLTGNAFF.

The V and J genes are TRBV28 and TRBJ2-7; 7 bases map to TRBD1. V was clipped by 5 bases and J by 4 bases; unmatched bases: 8. This CDR3 has 14 residues. CDR1 and CDR2 (germline): MDHEN, SYDVKM. The CDR3 sequence is CASSETGPKYEQYF. DNA for the CDR3: TGTGCCAGCAGTGAGACAGGGCCGAAATACGAGCAGTACTTC.

The chain is built from TRBV5-4 and TRBJ2-1, with TRBD2 matching over 8 bases. V dropped 2 bases and J dropped 3; count of bases not matched to a gene: 13. This CDR3 region has 18 residues. Germline V lookup: CDR1 SGHNT, CDR2 YYREEE (reference sequence). The CDR3 reads CASSFGGGPLLYYNEQFF. The CDR3 nucleotides are TGTGCCAGCAGCTTCGGCGGGGGGCCACTGCTTTACTACAATGAGCAGTTCTTC.

This sequence joins TRBV6-1 and TRBJ1-2, with D possibly matching TRBD1 (5 bases). The CDR3 has 14 amino acids. From germline, CDR1 is MNHNS and CDR2 SASEGT. Trimming stripped 3 bases from V and 1 base from J, with 9 bases between. The CDR3 sequence is CASSDPDNNYGYTF. The CDR3 DNA follows: TGTGCCAGCAGTGACCCGGACAATAACTATGGCTACACCTTC.

The chain couples TRBV7-9 to TRBJ2-1; 16 nucleotides align to TRBD2. Germline V gene data show CDR1 as SEHNR and CDR2 as FQNEAQ (reference sequence). The CDR3 is made up of 16 amino acids. Trimming removed 3 bases from V and 12 bases from J; junction bases left unmatched: 8. In nucleotides, the CDR3 is TGTGCCAGCAGCTTGAGTGGGACTAGCGGGAGGGGTGGGCAGTTCTTC. Translating it yields CASSLSGTSGRGGQFF.

This clone was counted many times. This chain joins TRBV19 and TRBJ2-1; TRBD2 aligns across 7 bases. This CDR3 is built from 18 residues. Trimming took 4 bases from V and 7 from J; bases not matched to a gene: 19. Germline CDR1 LNHDA, CDR2 SQIVND (reference sequence). The CDR3 spells CASSTPFSGEGQNNEQFF. Here the CDR3 DNA reads TGTGCCAGTAGTACACCTTTCTCGGGGGAGGGCCAAAATAATGAGCAGTTCTTC.

The rearrangement links TRBV19 to TRBJ1-5; TRBD1 aligns across 9 bases. Germline V lookup: CDR1 LNHDA, CDR2 SQIVND (reference sequence). The V segment lost 8 bases and the J segment 4 bases; nucleotides outside the gene matches: 12. The CDR3 spans 16 residues. As DNA, the CDR3 is TGTGCCAGTGCGGAGACAGGGGGGAGTTGGAATCAGCCCCAGCATTTT. Residues: CASAETGGSWNQPQHF.

This sequence joins TRBV19 and TRBJ2-7; weak D call: TRBD2 (5 bases). The CDR3 spans 13 residues. V lost 9 bases to trimming and J lost 7 bases, with 19 bases between them. Germline CDR1 reads LNHDA; CDR2 reads SQIVND (reference sequence). This chain's CDR3 is CASAQSWAGEQYF. Written as DNA, the CDR3 is TGTGCCAGCGCCCAGTCTTGGGCGGGTGAGCAGTACTTC.

The rearrangement uses TRBV7-9 and TRBJ2-1, with 9 bases matching TRBD2. V lost 0 bases to trimming and J lost 7 bases; unmatched junction nucleotides: 1. The CDR3 contains 14 residues. Looked up from germline, CDR1 is SEHNR and CDR2 is FQNEAQ (reference sequence). The DNA of the CDR3 is TGTGCCAGCAGCTTAGCCGGACTAGCGAATGAGCAGTTCTTC. Amino acids: CASSLAGLANEQFF. Based on the CDR3 plus reference TRBV7-9 and TRBJ2-1, the full variable domain is DTGVSQNPRHKITKRGQNVTFRCDPISEHNRLYWYRQTLGQGPEFLTYFQNEAQLEKSRLLSDRFSAERPKGSFSTLEIQRTEQGDSAMYLCASSLAGLANEQFFGPGTRLTVL.

The V and J genes are TRBV5-1 and TRBJ1-2; D remains unclear. From germline, CDR1 is SGHRS and CDR2 YFSETQ. The CDR3 totals 14 residues. V lost 2 bases, J lost 7 bases, and 15 bases lay in between. The CDR3 DNA reads TGCGCCAGCAGCTTACGTGATTCGGAGGCTGGCTACACCTTC. The encoded protein is CASSLRDSEAGYTF.

This clone has just a few counts. The V and J genes are TRBV5-5 and TRBJ1-2; 10 nucleotides agree with TRBD1. CDR3 length: 14 residues. J gave up 5 bases and V 4 bases, and 5 bases lay outside the gene matches. The germline CDR1 and CDR2 sequences are SGHKS and YYEKEE (reference sequence). The CDR3 reads CASSLTGGHYGYTF. CDR3 DNA: TGTGCCAGCAGCCTGACAGGGGGCCATTATGGCTACACCTTC. The full variable domain, its missing parts supplied by reference TRBV5-5 and TRBJ1-2, is DAGVTQSPTHLIKTRGQQVTLRCSPISGHKSVSWYQQVLGQGPQFIFQYYEKEERGRGNFPDRFSARQFPNYSSELNVNALLLGDSALYLCASSLTGGHYGYTFGSGTRLTVV.

In this sample, this clone turned up once. The chain is built from TRBV6-5 and TRBJ1-4; 11 nucleotides match TRBD1. The CDR3 covers 14 residues. Germline trimming cut 6 bases from V and 9 bases from J; bases unmatched to any gene: 6. Germline CDR1 reads MNHEY; CDR2 reads SVGAGI. CDR3 bases: TGTGCCAGCAGGGGGACAGGGGGTTTTCAAAAACTGTTTTTT. Translated: CASRGTGGFQKLFF.

The chain couples TRBV5-1 to TRBJ1-1; no firm D call. The V gene's germline CDR1 is SGHRS and CDR2 YFSETQ. The V and J ends lost 2 bases and 12 bases respectively, with 11 bases between them. This CDR3 region has 11 residues. The CDR3 sequence: CASSFSGRTFF. CDR3 nucleotides: TGCGCCAGCAGCTTTTCGGGGAGGACTTTCTTT.

V usage is TRBV7-8 and J usage is TRBJ1-1, with TRBD1 matching 7 bases. V shed 7 bases, J shed 0 bases, and the junction held 5 bases outside the gene matches. The CDR3 length is 14 residues. Germline-derived CDR1 and CDR2 are SGHVS and FQNEAQ. CDR3 in DNA: TGTGCCAGCAACAGGGGAGTCCTGAACACTGAAGCTTTCTTT. Its protein product is CASNRGVLNTEAFF.

The chain employs TRBV10-3 and TRBJ2-7, with 9 bases aligning to TRBD1. CDR3 length: 13 amino acids. Germline loops: CDR1 ENHRY, CDR2 SYGVKD. The J segment lost 4 bases and the V segment lost 4 bases, leaving 2 bases of the junction unmatched. CDR3 amino acids: CAISGGTGYEQYF. CDR3 coding DNA: TGTGCCATCAGTGGGGGGACAGGGTACGAGCAGTACTTC.

The chain recombines TRBV28 with TRBJ2-7, with TRBD1 matching over 8 bases. The CDR3 has 15 amino acids. The V and J ends lost 5 bases and 3 bases, in that order; junction bases with no gene match: 9. Germline V gene lookup returns CDR1 MDHEN and CDR2 SYDVKM. The chain's CDR3 is CASSRSDRGVYEQYF. For the CDR3, the DNA is TGTGCCAGCAGTCGATCTGACAGGGGAGTCTACGAGCAGTACTTC.

The rearrangement joins TRBV29-1 to TRBJ2-1; 10 bases map to TRBD2. The V gene's germline CDR1 is SQVTM and CDR2 ANQGSEA. The CDR3 extends over 14 amino acids. Trimming at V came to 6 bases and at J to 4 bases, leaving 6 bases not matched to a gene. The CDR3 spells CSVASGSTYNEQFF. The CDR3 nucleotides are TGCAGCGTGGCTAGCGGGAGTACGTACAATGAGCAGTTCTTC.

The V call is TRBV27, the J call TRBJ1-2; weak D call: TRBD1 (6 bases). Trimming took off 6 bases at V and 4 bases at J, with 15 bases between the two ends. Germline V gene sequence: CDR1 MNHEY, CDR2 SMNVEV (reference sequence). The CDR3 loop spans 14 amino acids. The CDR3: CASSYNRAGYGYTF. CDR3 DNA sequence: TGTGCCAGCAGCTATAACAGGGCGGGCTATGGCTACACCTTC.

The chain joins TRBV4-2 to TRBJ1-4, with 8 bases that match TRBD1. The length of the CDR3 is 15 residues. V trimming: 6 bases; J trimming: 1 base; junction bases outside the gene matches: 4. Looked up from germline, CDR1 is LGHNA and CDR2 is YNFKEQ. The CDR3 spells CASSRDRGTNEKLFF. CDR3 DNA: TGTGCCAGCAGTCGTGACAGGGGAACTAATGAAAAACTGTTTTTT.

The chain joins TRBV5-1 to TRBJ2-6, with D unresolved. Germline V gene data show CDR1 as SGHRS and CDR2 as YFSETQ. Trimming cost V 4 bases and J 2 bases, with 7 bases left between them. The CDR3 spans 14 residues. This CDR3 is CASSPLAGANVLTF. The CDR3, as DNA: TGCGCCAGCAGCCCACTGGCTGGGGCCAACGTCCTGACTTTC.

This chain links TRBV10-2 with TRBJ1-2; D is perhaps TRBD1 (6 bases). CDR3 length: 12 amino acids. Germline V gene sequence: CDR1 WSHSY, CDR2 SAAADI. V lost 6 bases to trimming and J lost 8 bases, with 13 bases between them. CDR3 loop: CASSDTGRGYTF. In DNA form, the CDR3 reads TGCGCCAGCAGCGATACAGGGCGAGGCTACACCTTC.

The J gene is TRBJ2-2, the V gene TRBV11-3, with D possibly being TRBD1 (8 bases). In germline, CDR1 is SGHNT, CDR2 YENEEA. V lost 5 bases to trimming and J lost 4 bases, with 14 bases between them. The CDR3 contains 15 residues. The CDR3, as DNA: TGTGCCAGCAGCCCTACAGGGGGGGGCACCGGGGAGCTGTTTTTT. It yields the protein CASSPTGGGTGELFF.

The chain is built from TRBV7-2 and TRBJ2-7; 8 bases align to TRBD1. The CDR3 has 15 residues. Trimming cost V 1 base and J 7 bases; bases outside gene matches: 9. Germline V gene data show CDR1 as SGHTA and CDR2 as FQGNSA. The CDR3 loop reads CASSLVSGGDFEQYF. The DNA of the CDR3 is TGTGCCAGCAGCTTAGTATCAGGGGGCGATTTTGAGCAGTACTTC.

This clone was counted between two and nine times. The rearrangement joins TRBV3-1 (or the pseudogene TRBV3-2) to TRBJ1-2; unclear D gene. Trimming left V 2 bases short and J 6 bases short, with 4 bases between. Germline V gene data show CDR1 as LGHDT and CDR2 as YNNKEL (reference sequence). This CDR3 spans 11 amino acids. The CDR3: CASSQTHGYTF. CDR3 nucleotide sequence: TGTGCCAGCAGCCAAACTCATGGCTACACCTTC.

The rearrangement joins TRBV7-9 to TRBJ1-5; D is unresolved. The CDR3 is 12 residues long. From germline, CDR1 is SEHNR and CDR2 FQNEAQ (reference sequence). V was cut by 8 bases and J by 0 bases, with 5 bases left in between. The DNA of the CDR3 is TGTGCCAGCGGACTTAGCAATCAGCCCCAGCATTTT. It yields the protein CASGLSNQPQHF.

V gene TRBV5-4 combines with J gene TRBJ2-3; 10 nucleotides match TRBD2. Germline CDR1 SGHNT, CDR2 YYREEE (reference sequence). This CDR3 is built from 16 residues. V lost 0 bases and J lost 5; bases outside the gene matches: 6. CDR3 in amino acids: CASSLGLAGAGDTQYF. The DNA for the CDR3 is TGTGCCAGCAGCTTGGGGCTAGCGGGGGCGGGAGATACGCAGTATTTT.

As for this clone: Germline is not matched at one junction end, which may reflect a read error. This rearrangement joins TRBV7-7 to TRBJ2-5; D is unclear. This CDR3 is built from 15 residues. Germline V CDR1 and CDR2: SSHAT, FNYEAQ (reference sequence). The chain's CDR3 is CASSFTAVPAETQYF. DNA of the CDR3: TGTGCTAGCAGCTTTACAGCCGTACCGGCGGAGACCCAGTACTTC. Full variable domain (missing parts from reference TRBV7-7 and TRBJ2-5): GAGVSQSPRYKVTKRGQDVTLRCDPISSHATLYWYQQALGQGPEFLTYFNYEAQPDKSGLPSDRFSAERPEGSISTLTIQRTEQRDSAMYRCASSFTAVPAETQYFGPGTRLLVL.